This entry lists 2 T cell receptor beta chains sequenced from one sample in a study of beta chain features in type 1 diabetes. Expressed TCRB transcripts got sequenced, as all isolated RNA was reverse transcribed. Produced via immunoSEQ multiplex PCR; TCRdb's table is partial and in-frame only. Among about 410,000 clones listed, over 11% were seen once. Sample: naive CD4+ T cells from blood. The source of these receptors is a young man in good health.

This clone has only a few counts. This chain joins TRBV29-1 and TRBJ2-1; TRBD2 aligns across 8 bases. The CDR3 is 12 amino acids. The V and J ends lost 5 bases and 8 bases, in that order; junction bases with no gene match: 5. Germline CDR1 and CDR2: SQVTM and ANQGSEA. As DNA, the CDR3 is TGCAGCGTTCGGAGCGGGAGTGATGAGCAGTTCTTC. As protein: CSVRSGSDEQFF.

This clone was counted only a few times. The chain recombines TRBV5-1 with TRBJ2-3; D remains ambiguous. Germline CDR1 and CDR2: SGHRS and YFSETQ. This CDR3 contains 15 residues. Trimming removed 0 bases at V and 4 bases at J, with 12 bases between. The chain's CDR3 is CASSLDGPWADTQYF. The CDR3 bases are TGCGCCAGCAGCTTGGACGGTCCCTGGGCAGATACGCAGTATTTT.